This T cell receptor (beta chain) was documented in a study of blood T cells in healthy people across ages. Points on this clonotype: Its antigen remains unidentified.

V gave up 1 base and J gave up 1 base, with 8 bases separating them. The CDR3 runs 16 residues. The germline V gene has CDR1 LNHNV and CDR2 YYDKDF (reference sequence). PCR was performed a second time for roughly 7 to 12 cycles using a sample-barcoded 5' primer and a J-beta primer mix. One entry per CDR3 protein, called by TCRdb with MiXCR from the 5' RACE reads. This sample yields 550,000 to 800,000 distinct CDR3 sequences, of which less than 40% are seen a single time; 15% belongs to the top ten. Study-wide findings and caveats: Diversity estimates from one million T cells were considered underestimates.

The sample comprised blood. The receptor's source is an elderly woman in good health. This sequence joins TRBV15 and TRBJ2-6; D perhaps matches TRBD2 (5 bases). The CDR3 here is CATSRVTGSGANVLTF. The DNA for the CDR3 is TGTGCCACCAGCAGAGTGACGGGGTCTGGGGCCAACGTCCTGACTTTC.